This T cell receptor beta chain came from a study of blood T cell repertoires in COVID-19. V was pared by 2 bases and J by 7 bases, with 12 bases between. The CDR3 totals 13 residues. Germline CDR1 reads MDHEN; CDR2 reads SYDVKM. There are a few counts of this clone. How the authors handled the data: By means of reference gene primer amplification, nucleated cell counts were estimated. Profiled with immunoSEQ multiplex PCR; TCRdb holds only in-frame clones, not every one. For V, J and clone size, that table is used; D and trimming come from the DNA. Among around 20,000 clones listed, approximately 86% were seen once.

V and J are TRBV28 and TRBJ2-7; tentative D call: TRBD2 (5 bases). Sequencing used peripheral blood. This clonotype was sampled from a human donor in a cohort sampled during active COVID-19. The donor label of this sample is uncertain. As DNA, the CDR3 is TGTGCCAGCAGTTTACCTCAAACGGGGGAGCAGTACTTC. Protein: CASSLPQTGEQYF.